Following are 17 T cell receptor beta chains from one sample sequenced in a study of OX40 agonist ivuxolimab in advanced cancers. TCRdb keeps only in-frame clones here, not all; method: immunoSEQ multiplex PCR. The sample includes around 63,000 clones, around 87% of them seen just once. This material consisted of CD4+ or CD8+ T cells sorted from blood, taken in a trial of the OX40 agonist ivuxolimab. The source is an adult with an advanced solid tumor such as melanoma, head and neck, liver or kidney cancer.

The rearrangement links TRBV13 to TRBJ2-1, with 12 bases identical to TRBD2. Germline CDR1 PRHDT, CDR2 FYEKMQ (reference sequence). There are 16 residues in the CDR3. The ends lost 5 bases at V and 2 bases at J; junction bases unmatched: 4. As DNA, the CDR3 is TGTGCCAGCAGCATCGGACTAGCGGGGCCCTACAATGAGCAGTTCTTC. The encoded protein is CASSIGLAGPYNEQFF.

In its sample, this clone was seen once. The chain links TRBV5-6 to TRBJ1-2; maybe TRBD1 (5 bases). Germline CDR1 reads SGHDT; CDR2 reads YYEEEE. Between the trimmed V and J ends, which lost 4 bases and 0 bases, there was a span of 10 bases. CDR3 length: 14 amino acids. CDR3 protein: CASSPRGANYGYTF. In nucleotides, the CDR3 is TGTGCCAGCAGCCCTAGGGGTGCTAACTATGGCTACACCTTC.

This clone was seen just once. One junction end does not reproduce the germline sequence, and a read error may be involved. The chain recombines TRBV7-7 with TRBJ2-7; weak D call: TRBD2 (5 bases). CDR1 is SSHAT, CDR2 FNYEAQ, per germline (reference sequence). CDR3 length equals 13 residues. The CDR3 protein is CASSGRVLLGQYF. CDR3 nucleotides: TGTGCTAGCAGCGGCCGGGTCCTTTTAGGGCAGTACTTC.

This CDR3 reads CASSSGTNSGNTIYF. CDR3 sequence (DNA): TGTGCCAGCAGCTCCGGGACAAACTCTGGAAACACCATATATTTT. This sequence joins TRBV28 and TRBJ1-3; D possibly corresponds to TRBD1 (6 bases). This CDR3 region has 15 residues. V shed 6 bases and J shed 0 bases, with 12 bases lying between them. The germline V gene has CDR1 MDHEN and CDR2 SYDVKM.

The chain carries TRBV7-9 and TRBJ2-5; 7 nucleotides line up with TRBD2. Per germline, CDR1 SEHNR and CDR2 FQNEAQ (reference sequence). The CDR3 runs to 15 residues. V trimming: 1 base; J trimming: 1 base; junction bases outside the gene matches: 3. In nucleotides, the CDR3 is TGTGCCAGCAGCTTAGTAGGGAGGGGCCAAGAGACCCAGTACTTC. Amino acids: CASSLVGRGQETQYF.

This clone was detected a few times. The rearrangement links TRBV5-8 to TRBJ2-7; D perhaps matches TRBD2 (6 bases). This CDR3 has 11 amino acids. Per germline, CDR1 SGHTS and CDR2 YDEGEE. V dropped 7 bases and J dropped 8 bases, with 13 bases sitting between them. The CDR3: CASGDRGKQYF. The CDR3, as DNA: TGTGCCAGCGGGGACCGGGGGAAGCAGTACTTC.

This chain connects TRBV10-3 to TRBJ1-5; tentatively, D is TRBD1 (5 bases). The V end was cut by 0 bases, the J end by 1 base, with 16 bases between. This CDR3 contains 18 residues. Per germline, CDR1 ENHRY and CDR2 SYGVKD. The CDR3 DNA reads as TGTGCCATCAGTGAGTCTCTACTTCCTGACAGAAGCAATCAGCCCCAGCATTTT. Translated, it gives CAISESLLPDRSNQPQHF.

This sequence joins TRBV6-1 and TRBJ1-4, with D unclear. Germline loops: CDR1 MNHNS, CDR2 SASEGT. This CDR3 is 15 amino acids long. Trimming removed 1 base from V and 5 bases from J, with 11 bases in between. Here the CDR3 reads CASSEVGRSNEKLFF. CDR3 DNA: TGTGCCAGCAGTGAAGTTGGCAGGTCGAATGAAAAACTGTTTTTT.

V and J are TRBV29-1 and TRBJ2-7, with 9 bases lining up with TRBD2. Germline lookup yields CDR1 SQVTM and CDR2 ANQGSEA. The CDR3 length is 12 residues. V was pared by 7 bases and J by 6 bases, with 7 bases of the junction left unmatched. CDR3 region: CSASGGTGEQYF. In DNA, the CDR3 is TGCAGCGCAAGCGGGGGGACGGGCGAGCAGTACTTC.

This clone was recorded once. J is TRBJ2-1 and V is TRBV4-2, with D uncertain. In germline, CDR1 is LGHNA, CDR2 YNFKEQ. The ends were cut back, 1 base at V and 1 base at J, with 14 bases in the middle. The length of the CDR3 is 17 residues. For the CDR3, the DNA is TGTGCCAGCAGCCAAGTAGCCTTCGGTCCTTCCTACAATGAGCAGTTCTTC. Encoded protein: CASSQVAFGPSYNEQFF.

The V call is TRBV4-2, the J call TRBJ1-2; no reliable D call. V dropped 0 bases and J dropped 7 bases, with 9 bases sitting between them. The germline V gene encodes CDR1 LGHNA and CDR2 YNFKEQ. The CDR3 extends over 13 amino acids. The CDR3 nucleotides read TGTGCCAGCAGCCAAGATTATTTTGGTGGCTACACCTTC. Translated, it gives CASSQDYFGGYTF.

The chain joins TRBV27 to TRBJ2-7; TRBD1 matches 7 bases. V shed 5 bases and J 3 bases; nucleotides not matched to a gene: 4. There are 13 residues in the CDR3. CDR1 is MNHEY, CDR2 SMNVEV, per germline (reference sequence). The CDR3 nucleotides are TGTGCCAGCAGTCGCACAGGGGACTACGAGCAGTACTTC. Encoded protein: CASSRTGDYEQYF.

The J gene is TRBJ1-2, the V gene TRBV6-5; 7 bases fit TRBD1. The germline CDR1 and CDR2 sequences are MNHEY and SVGAGI. The CDR3 runs 13 residues. V shed 6 bases and J 2 bases; nucleotides not matched to a gene: 3. The CDR3 sequence is CASRPTGNYGYTF. As DNA, the CDR3 is TGTGCCAGCAGACCGACAGGGAACTATGGCTACACCTTC.

The rearrangement joins TRBV19 to TRBJ2-5, with D possibly matching TRBD2 (6 bases). Germline-derived CDR1 and CDR2 are LNHDA and SQIVND (reference sequence). The CDR3 spans 14 residues. V was clipped by 7 bases and J by 3 bases, with 15 bases between them. The CDR3 coding sequence is TGTGCCAGTACCCCGGACTACTCCGAAGAGACCCAGTACTTC. It specifies CASTPDYSEETQYF.

This chain uses TRBV7-2 with TRBJ2-7, with D tentatively TRBD2 (5 bases). Trimming took 3 bases from V and 2 from J, leaving 14 bases between them. Germline V gene sequence: CDR1 SGHTA, CDR2 FQGNSA. The CDR3 runs 15 residues. Written as DNA, the CDR3 is TGTGCCAGCAGCTTCGCGGGTGGGGAACCCTACGAGCAGTACTTC. Residues: CASSFAGGEPYEQYF.

In the case of this clone: The same CDR3 is also encoded by other DNA sequences in this sample. This chain uses TRBV5-1 with TRBJ2-7; the D is unclear. This CDR3 spans 13 amino acids. The germline V gene has CDR1 SGHRS and CDR2 YFSETQ. The germline V and J ends were trimmed by 5 bases and 3 bases, with 12 bases remaining between them. The CDR3 sequence: CASSLPYSYEQYF. The CDR3 bases are TGCGCCAGCAGTTTACCGTATAGCTACGAGCAGTACTTC.

The V and J genes are TRBV11-2 and TRBJ1-4; TRBD1 matches 8 bases. Germline V gives CDR1 SGHAT, CDR2 FQNNGV. This CDR3 contains 15 residues. The J segment lost 6 bases and the V segment lost 4 bases, leaving 7 bases of the junction unmatched. CDR3 in DNA: TGTGCCAGCAGCTCCCAGGGGGCACATGATGAAAAACTGTTTTTT. This codes for CASSSQGAHDEKLFF.